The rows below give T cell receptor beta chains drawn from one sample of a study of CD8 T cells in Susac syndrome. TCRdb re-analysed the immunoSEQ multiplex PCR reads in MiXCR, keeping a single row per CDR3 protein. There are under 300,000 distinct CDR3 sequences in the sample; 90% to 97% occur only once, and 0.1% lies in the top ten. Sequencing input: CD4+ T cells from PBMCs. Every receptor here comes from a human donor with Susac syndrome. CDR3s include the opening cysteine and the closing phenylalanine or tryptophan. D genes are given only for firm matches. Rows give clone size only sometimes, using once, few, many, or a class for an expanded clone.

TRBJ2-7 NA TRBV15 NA TGTGCCACCAGCAGAGATCCGGGTCATGCAGGGCGTTCCTACGAGCAGTACTTC CATSRDPGHAGRSYEQYF
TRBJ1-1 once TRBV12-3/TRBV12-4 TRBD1 TGTGCCAGCAGTTCCCGTGGGACAGCCAGCTTAGAAGCTTTCTTT CASSSRGTASLEAFF
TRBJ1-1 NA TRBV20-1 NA TGCAGTGCTAGAGTCGGAGGGACCAACACTGAAGCTTTCTTT CSARVGGTNTEAFF
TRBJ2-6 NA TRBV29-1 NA TGCAGCGTTAAACAGGGTACCCCCGGGGCCAACGTCCTGACTTTC CSVKQGTPGANVLTF
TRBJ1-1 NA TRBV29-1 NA TGCAGCGTTGAACCGACAGGTTTTGAAGCTTTCTTT CSVEPTGFEAFF
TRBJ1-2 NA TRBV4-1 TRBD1 TGCGCCAGCAGCCAAGACGGGACAGGGTCTAACTATGGCTACACCTTC CASSQDGTGSNYGYTF
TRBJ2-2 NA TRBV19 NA TGTGCCAGTAGTATGGGGACTAACACCGGGGAGCTGTTTTTT CASSMGTNTGELFF
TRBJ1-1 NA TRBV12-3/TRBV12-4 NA TGTGCCAGCAGGACCTTCACACCAAACACTGAAGCTTTCTTT CASRTFTPNTEAFF
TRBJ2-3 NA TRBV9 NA TGTGCCAGCAGCCCCCAACAGAGAAGAGATACGCAGTATTTT CASSPQQRRDTQYF
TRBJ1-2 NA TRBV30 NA TGTGCCTGGAGTACCCAGACAGGTGGAGGCTACACCTTC CAWSTQTGGGYTF
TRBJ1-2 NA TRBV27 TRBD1 TGTGCCAGCAGTTTAATTACCGGGACAGGACGCTATGGCTACACCTTC CASSLITGTGRYGYTF
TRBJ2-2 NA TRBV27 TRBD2 TGTGCCAGCAGTCAAATGGGACTAGGCCTCGGGGAGCTGTTTTTT CASSQMGLGLGELFF
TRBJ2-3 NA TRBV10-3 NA TGTGCCGTGGGTAGCACAGATACGCAGTATTTT CAVGSTDTQYF
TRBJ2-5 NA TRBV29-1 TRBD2 TGCAGCGGCGTGACTAGCGGGAAAGTGGAGACCCAGTACTTC CSGVTSGKVETQYF
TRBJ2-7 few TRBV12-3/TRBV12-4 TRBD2 TGTGCCAGCAGTCTCGGGACTACCTACGAGCAGTACTTC CASSLGTTYEQYF
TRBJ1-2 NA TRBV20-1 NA TGCAGTGCTTCGGACGGACCTCCAGGCTACACCTTC CSASDGPPGYTF
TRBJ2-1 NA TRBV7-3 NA TGTGCCAGCAGCTTAATGGGGCTAGGGGGGGATGAGCAGTTCTTC CASSLMGLGGDEQFF
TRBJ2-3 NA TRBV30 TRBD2 TGTGCCTGGGTAGGACTAGCGGGAGATAAAACAGATACGCAGTATTTT CAWVGLAGDKTDTQYF
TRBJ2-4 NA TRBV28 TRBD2 TGTGCCAGCAGTGACCTAGCGGGAGGGCGAGCCAAAAACATTCAGTACTTC CASSDLAGGRAKNIQYF
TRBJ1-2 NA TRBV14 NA TGTGCCAGCAGCCCTCTGACAGGTTACTATGGCTACACCTTC CASSPLTGYYGYTF
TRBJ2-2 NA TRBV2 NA TGTGCCAGCAGTCCTGATGGCGGGGAGCTGTTTTTT CASSPDGGELFF
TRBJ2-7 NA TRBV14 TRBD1 TGTGCCAGCAGCCAAAGCAGGGGGTTGTCCTACGAGCAGTACTTC CASSQSRGLSYEQYF
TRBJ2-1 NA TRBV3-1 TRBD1 TGTGCCAGCAGAGGGGGCGGCAATGAGCAGTTCTTC CASRGGGNEQFF
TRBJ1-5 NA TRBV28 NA TGTGCCAGCAACTCCGACAGGCGAGTGGGTCAGCCCCAGCATTTT CASNSDRRVGQPQHF
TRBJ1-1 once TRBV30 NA TGTGCCTGGAAGGCGGGGCGGCGGACTTCTGAAGCTTTCTTT CAWKAGRRTSEAFF
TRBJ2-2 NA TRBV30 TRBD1 TGTGCCTGGCAGGGACAGGGTAACACCGGGGAGCTGTTTTTT CAWQGQGNTGELFF
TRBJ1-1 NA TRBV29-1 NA TGCAGCGTTGTGGGGACCTTTGGGAACACTGAAGCTTTCTTT CSVVGTFGNTEAFF
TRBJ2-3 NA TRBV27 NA TGTGCCAGCACGGACACCTACCCAGGCACAGATACGCAGTATTTT CASTDTYPGTDTQYF
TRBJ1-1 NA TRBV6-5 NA TGTGCCAGTAACAGGGAGGACACTGAAGCTTTCTTT CASNREDTEAFF
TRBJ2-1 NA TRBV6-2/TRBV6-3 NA TGTGCCAGCCGGCCGGCTGGGTATGAGCAGTTCTTC CASRPAGYEQFF
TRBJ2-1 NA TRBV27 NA TGTGCCAGCCAAAACTACAATGAGCAGTTCTTC CASQNYNEQFF
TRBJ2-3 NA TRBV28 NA TGTGCCAGCAGCACGCCCGGGGGCACAGATACGCAGTATTTT CASSTPGGTDTQYF
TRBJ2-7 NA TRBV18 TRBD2 TGTGCCAGCTCACCAACGGCTAGCGGGAGCTACGAGCAGTACTTC CASSPTASGSYEQYF
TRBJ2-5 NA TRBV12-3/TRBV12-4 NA TGTGCCAGCAGTTTCGGGCAGGGTCCCGTAGAGACCCAGTACTTC CASSFGQGPVETQYF
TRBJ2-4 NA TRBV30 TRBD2 TGTGCCTGGAGTGTGCGGGAGGGCTCTTCGGACATTCAGTACTTC CAWSVREGSSDIQYF
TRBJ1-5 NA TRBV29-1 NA TGCAGCGTTGAACAGGCCAGGGTCGTAGGAAAGCCCCAGCATTTT CSVEQARVVGKPQHF
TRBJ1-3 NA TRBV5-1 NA TGCGCCAGCAGCCCCCGGCCCACAGGGTTTGATGGAAACACCATATATTTT CASSPRPTGFDGNTIYF
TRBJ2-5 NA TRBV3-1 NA TGTGCCAGCAGCCAAGATGTGGGAAAGCAGGACTTC CASSQDVGKQDF
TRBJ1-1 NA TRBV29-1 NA TGCAGCGTTGAAGATCAAGCAGGGAACACTGAAGCTTTCTTT CSVEDQAGNTEAFF
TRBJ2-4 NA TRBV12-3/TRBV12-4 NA TGTGCCAGCAGTTACTCCCCTACCTTATCTGGAGACATTCAGTACTTC CASSYSPTLSGDIQYF
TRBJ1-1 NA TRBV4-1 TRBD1 TGCGCCAGCAGCCAAGCCAAGACAGGGCTCATGAGGGCTTTCTTT CASSQAKTGLMRAFF
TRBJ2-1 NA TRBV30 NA TGTGCCTGGAGTGGCGGGTACAATGAGCAGTTCTTC CAWSGGYNEQFF
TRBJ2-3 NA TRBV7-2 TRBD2 TGTGCCAGCAGCTTAACTAGCGGGACCGTGACGCAGTATTTT CASSLTSGTVTQYF
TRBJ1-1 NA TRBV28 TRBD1 TGTGCCAGCAGCCCGAACAGGGGAGGAATCGCTTTCTTT CASSPNRGGIAFF
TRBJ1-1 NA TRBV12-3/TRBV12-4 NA TGTGCCAGCAGGAGTACAGGGCTGAACACTGAAGCTTTCTTT CASRSTGLNTEAFF
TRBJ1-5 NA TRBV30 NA TGTGCCTGGAGTGTCAGTAGTTATCAGCCCCAGCATTTT CAWSVSSYQPQHF
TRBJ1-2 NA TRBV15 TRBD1 TGTGCCACCAGCAGTAGGACAGGGGACCATGGCTACACCTTC CATSSRTGDHGYTF
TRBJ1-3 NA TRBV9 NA TGTGCCAGCAGCGGTGAGGGCAGGGTTGGAAACACCATATATTTT CASSGEGRVGNTIYF
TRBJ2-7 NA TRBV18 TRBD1 TGTGCCAGCTCACCACTAGCAGGGGGCGAAGGTTACGAGCAGTACTTC CASSPLAGGEGYEQYF
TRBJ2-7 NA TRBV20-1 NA TGCAGTGCACGGCTCCGGGACGGCAACTCCTACGAGCAGTACTTC CSARLRDGNSYEQYF
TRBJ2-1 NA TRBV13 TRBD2 TGTGCCAGCAGCTTACGGCGGGAGCGGTACCCCTACAATGAGCAGTTCTTC CASSLRRERYPYNEQFF
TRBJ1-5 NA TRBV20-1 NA TGCAGTGCTAGTTTAGGGACCTCCATCGGGCAGCCCCAGCATTTT CSASLGTSIGQPQHF
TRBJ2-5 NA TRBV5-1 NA TGCGCCAGCAGCTTGTACGGCGCGGGGGAGACCCAGTACTTC CASSLYGAGETQYF
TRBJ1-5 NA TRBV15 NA TGTGCCACCAGCAGAGAGGGCCCCCCCCAGGCCCAGCATTTT CATSREGPPQAQHF